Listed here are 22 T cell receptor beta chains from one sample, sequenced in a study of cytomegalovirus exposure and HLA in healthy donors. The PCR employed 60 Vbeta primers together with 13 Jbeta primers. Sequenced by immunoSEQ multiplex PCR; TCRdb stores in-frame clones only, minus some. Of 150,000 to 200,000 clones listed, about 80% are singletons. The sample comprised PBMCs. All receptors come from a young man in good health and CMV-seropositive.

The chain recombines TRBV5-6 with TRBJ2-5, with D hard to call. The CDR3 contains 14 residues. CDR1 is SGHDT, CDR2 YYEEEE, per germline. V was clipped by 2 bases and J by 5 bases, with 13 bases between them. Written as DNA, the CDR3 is TGTGCCAGCAGCTTTAACGGTTTCGGGGAGACCCAGTACTTC. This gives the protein CASSFNGFGETQYF.

The chain's CDR3 is CATSRPYLAVSSYNEQFF. CDR3 in DNA: TGTGCCACCAGCAGACCTTACCTAGCGGTGAGCTCCTACAATGAGCAGTTCTTC. The chain links TRBV15 to TRBJ2-1; TRBD2 matches at 7 bases. Germline V CDR1 and CDR2: LNHNV, YYDKDF (reference sequence). The CDR3 has 18 residues. Trimming removed 2 bases from V and 0 bases from J; junction bases left unmatched: 10.

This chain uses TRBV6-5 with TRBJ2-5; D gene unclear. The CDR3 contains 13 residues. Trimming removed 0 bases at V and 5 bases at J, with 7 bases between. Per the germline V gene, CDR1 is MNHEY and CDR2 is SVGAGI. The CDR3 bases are TGTGCCAGCAGTTACTCGTTAATGGAGACCCAGTACTTC. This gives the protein CASSYSLMETQYF.

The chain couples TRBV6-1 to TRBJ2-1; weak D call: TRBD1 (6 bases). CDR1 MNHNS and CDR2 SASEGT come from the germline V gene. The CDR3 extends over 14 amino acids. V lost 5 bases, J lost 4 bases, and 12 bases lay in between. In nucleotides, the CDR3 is TGTGCCAGCAGTACTTACGGACAGTACAATGAGCAGTTCTTC. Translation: CASSTYGQYNEQFF.

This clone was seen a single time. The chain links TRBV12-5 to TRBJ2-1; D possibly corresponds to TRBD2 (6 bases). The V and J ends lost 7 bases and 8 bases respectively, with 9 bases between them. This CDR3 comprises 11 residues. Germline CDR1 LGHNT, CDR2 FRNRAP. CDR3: CASAQRDEQFF. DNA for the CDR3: TGTGCTAGTGCCCAGCGGGATGAGCAGTTCTTC.

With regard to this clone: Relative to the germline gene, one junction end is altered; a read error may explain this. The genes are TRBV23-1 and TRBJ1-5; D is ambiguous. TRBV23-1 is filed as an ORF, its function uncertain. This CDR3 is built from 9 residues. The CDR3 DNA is TGCGCCAGGGAGGCTGCGATCCCTTTT. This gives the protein CAREAAIPF.

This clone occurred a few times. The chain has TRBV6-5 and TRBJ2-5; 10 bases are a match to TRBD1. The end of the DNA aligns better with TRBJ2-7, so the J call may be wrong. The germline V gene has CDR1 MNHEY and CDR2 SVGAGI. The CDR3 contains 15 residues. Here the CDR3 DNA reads TGTGCCAGCAGCCCGGACAGGGGGGGTTTAAACGAGCAGTACTTC. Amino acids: CASSPDRGGLNEQYF.

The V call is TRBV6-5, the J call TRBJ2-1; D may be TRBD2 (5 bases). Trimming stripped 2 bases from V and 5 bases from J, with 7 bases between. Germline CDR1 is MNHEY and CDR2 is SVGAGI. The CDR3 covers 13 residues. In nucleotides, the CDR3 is TGTGCCAGCAGTTACGGGAGAGACAATGAGCAGTTCTTC. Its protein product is CASSYGRDNEQFF.

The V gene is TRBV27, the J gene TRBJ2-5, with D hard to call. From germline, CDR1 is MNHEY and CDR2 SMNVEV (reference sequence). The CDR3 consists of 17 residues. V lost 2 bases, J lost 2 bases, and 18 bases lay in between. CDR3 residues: CASSLIGSYDGQETQYF. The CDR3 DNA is TGTGCCAGCAGTTTAATCGGAAGCTACGACGGGCAAGAGACCCAGTACTTC.

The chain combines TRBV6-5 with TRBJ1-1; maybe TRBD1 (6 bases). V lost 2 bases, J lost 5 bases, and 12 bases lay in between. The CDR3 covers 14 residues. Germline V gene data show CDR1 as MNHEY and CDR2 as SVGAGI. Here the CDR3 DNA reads TGTGCCAGCAGTTACGGGGGGGGGCGAACTGAAGCTTTCTTT. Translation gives CASSYGGGRTEAFF.

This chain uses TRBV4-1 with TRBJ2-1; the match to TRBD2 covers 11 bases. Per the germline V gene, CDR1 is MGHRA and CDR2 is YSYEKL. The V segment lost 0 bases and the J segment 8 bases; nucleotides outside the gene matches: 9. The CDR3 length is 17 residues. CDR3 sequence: CASSQDPTSGRRYEQFF. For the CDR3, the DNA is TGCGCCAGCAGCCAAGACCCAACTAGCGGGAGAAGGTATGAGCAGTTCTTC.

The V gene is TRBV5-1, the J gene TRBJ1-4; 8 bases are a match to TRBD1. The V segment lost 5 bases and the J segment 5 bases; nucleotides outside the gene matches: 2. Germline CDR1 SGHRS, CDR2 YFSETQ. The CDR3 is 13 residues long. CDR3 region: CASSQGANEKLFF. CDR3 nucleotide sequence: TGCGCCAGCAGTCAGGGGGCCAATGAAAAACTGTTTTTT.

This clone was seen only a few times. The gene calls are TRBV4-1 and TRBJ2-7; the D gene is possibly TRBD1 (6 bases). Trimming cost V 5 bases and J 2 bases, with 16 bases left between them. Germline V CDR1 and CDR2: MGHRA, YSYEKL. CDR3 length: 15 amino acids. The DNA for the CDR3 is TGCGCCAGCAGCTTGCGTGGGGGCCAAACCTACGAGCAGTACTTC. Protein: CASSLRGGQTYEQYF.

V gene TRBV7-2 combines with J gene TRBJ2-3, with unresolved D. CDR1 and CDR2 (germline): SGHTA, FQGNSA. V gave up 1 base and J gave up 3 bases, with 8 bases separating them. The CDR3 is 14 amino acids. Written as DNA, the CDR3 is TGTGCCAGCAGCTTAGGGCAGATAACAGATACGCAGTATTTT. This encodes CASSLGQITDTQYF. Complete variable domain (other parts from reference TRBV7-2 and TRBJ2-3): GAGVSQSPSNKVTEKGKDVELRCDPISGHTALYWYRQSLGQGLEFLIYFQGNSAPDKSGLPSDRFSAERTGGSVSTLTIQRTQQEDSAVYLCASSLGQITDTQYFGPGTRLTVL.

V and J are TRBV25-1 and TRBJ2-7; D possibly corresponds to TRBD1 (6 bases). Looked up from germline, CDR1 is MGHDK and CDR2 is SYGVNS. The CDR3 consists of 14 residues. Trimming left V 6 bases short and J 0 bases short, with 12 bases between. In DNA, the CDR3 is TGTGCCAGCAGGAGCGACAGGAGCTCCTACGAGCAGTACTTC. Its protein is CASRSDRSSYEQYF.

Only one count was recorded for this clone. CDR3 DNA: TGTGCCAGCAGTGTTACGGCAGGGGGGAGCACAGATACGCAGTATTTT. Amino acids: CASSVTAGGSTDTQYF. The chain joins TRBV6-1 to TRBJ2-3; D possibly corresponds to TRBD1 (7 bases). There are 16 residues in the CDR3. Per germline, CDR1 MNHNS and CDR2 SASEGT. V lost 4 bases, J lost 0 bases, and 14 bases lay in between.

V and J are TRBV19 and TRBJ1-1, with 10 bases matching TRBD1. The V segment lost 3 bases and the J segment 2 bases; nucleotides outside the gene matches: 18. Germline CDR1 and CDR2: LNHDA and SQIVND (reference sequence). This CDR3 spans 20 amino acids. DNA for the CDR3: TGTGCCAGTAGTATGGGACCCCCCCGGTTGGGGACAGGGGACAACACTGAAGCTTTCTTT. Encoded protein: CASSMGPPRLGTGDNTEAFF. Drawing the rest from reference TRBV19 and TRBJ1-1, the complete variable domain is DGGITQSPKYLFRKEGQNVTLSCEQNLNHDAMYWYRQDPGQGLRLIYYSQIVNDFQKGDIAEGYSVSREKKESFPLTVTSAQKNPTAFYLCASSMGPPRLGTGDNTEAFFGQGTRLTVV.

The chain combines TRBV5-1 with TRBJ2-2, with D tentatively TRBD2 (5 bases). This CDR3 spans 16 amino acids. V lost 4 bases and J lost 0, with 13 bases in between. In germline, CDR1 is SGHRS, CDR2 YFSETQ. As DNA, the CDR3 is TGCGCCAGCAGCCGGAAACTAGGGACGAACACCGGGGAGCTGTTTTTT. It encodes CASSRKLGTNTGELFF.

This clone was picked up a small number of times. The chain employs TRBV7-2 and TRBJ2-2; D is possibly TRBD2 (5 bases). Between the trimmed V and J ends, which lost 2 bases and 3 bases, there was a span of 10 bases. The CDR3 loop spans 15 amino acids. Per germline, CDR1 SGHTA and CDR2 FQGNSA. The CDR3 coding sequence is TGTGCCAGCAGCTTATACGGGAAGGACACCGGGGAGCTGTTTTTT. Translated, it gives CASSLYGKDTGELFF.

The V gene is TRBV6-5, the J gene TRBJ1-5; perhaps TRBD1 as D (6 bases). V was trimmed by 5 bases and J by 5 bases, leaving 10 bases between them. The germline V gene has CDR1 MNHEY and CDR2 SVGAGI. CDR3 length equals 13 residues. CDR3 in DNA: TGTGCCAGCAGTGAGGACAGAGATCAGCCCCAGCATTTT. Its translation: CASSEDRDQPQHF.

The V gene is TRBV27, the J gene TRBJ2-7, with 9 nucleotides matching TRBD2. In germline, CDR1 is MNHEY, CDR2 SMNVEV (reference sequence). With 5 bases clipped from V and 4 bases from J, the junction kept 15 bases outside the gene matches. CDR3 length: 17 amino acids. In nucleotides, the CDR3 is TGTGCCAGCAGTCCGAAGGGGACTAGCTGGGACATATACGAGCAGTACTTC. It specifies CASSPKGTSWDIYEQYF.

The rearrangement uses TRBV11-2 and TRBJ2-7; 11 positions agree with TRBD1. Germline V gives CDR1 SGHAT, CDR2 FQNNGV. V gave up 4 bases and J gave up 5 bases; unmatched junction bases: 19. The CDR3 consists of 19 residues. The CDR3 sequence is CASSSVAGQGVVNSNEQYF. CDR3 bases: TGTGCCAGCAGCTCGGTTGCGGGACAGGGGGTGGTTAACTCGAACGAGCAGTACTTC.